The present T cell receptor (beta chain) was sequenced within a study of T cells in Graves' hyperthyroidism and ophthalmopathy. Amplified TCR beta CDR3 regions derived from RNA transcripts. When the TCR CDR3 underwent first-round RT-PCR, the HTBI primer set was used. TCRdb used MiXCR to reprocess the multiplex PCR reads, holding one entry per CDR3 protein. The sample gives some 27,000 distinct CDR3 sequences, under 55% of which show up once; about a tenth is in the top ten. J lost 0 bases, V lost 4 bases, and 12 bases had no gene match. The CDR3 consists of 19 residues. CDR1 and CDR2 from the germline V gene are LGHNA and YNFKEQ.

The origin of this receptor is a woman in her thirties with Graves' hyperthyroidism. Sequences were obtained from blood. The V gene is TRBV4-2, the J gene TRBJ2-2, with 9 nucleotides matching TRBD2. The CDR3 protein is CASSRSGGGAIANTGELFF. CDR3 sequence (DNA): TGTGCCAGCAGCCGTAGTGGCGGGGGGGCCATCGCGAACACCGGGGAGCTGTTTTTT.